This T cell receptor (beta chain) was observed in a study of T-cell reconstitution after alpha-beta-depleted transplantation in children. Germline values: CDR1 SGHTA, CDR2 FQGTGA. The trim removed 5 bases at V and 5 bases at J, leaving 3 bases unmatched. This CDR3 is built from 13 residues. A single count supports this clonotype. Using unique molecular identifiers, the investigators prepared the TCRbeta library. One entry per CDR3 protein, called by TCRdb with MiXCR from the PCR reads. The repertoire has almost 250,000 distinct CDR3 sequences, about 26% of them found once; the top ten carry roughly 2.6%.

The V gene is TRBV7-3, the J gene TRBJ2-1, with 7 positions matching TRBD1. Sequencing was performed on PBMCs, taken before TCRalphabeta/CD19-depleted stem cell transplant. The source is a girl under 10 years old with Fanconi anemia, due to receive a stem cell transplant. This chain's CDR3 is CASSLGQDNEQFF. For the CDR3, the DNA is TGTGCCAGCAGCCTCGGACAGGACAATGAGCAGTTCTTC.